These 20 T cell receptor beta chains came from one sample sequenced in a study of cytomegalovirus exposure and HLA in healthy donors. The assay was immunoSEQ multiplex PCR, and TCRdb's table has in-frame clones only and misses some. The table records 95,000 to 150,000 clones, around 94% of them present only once. Source material: PBMCs. Receptors were obtained from a woman younger than 35 in good health and CMV-seronegative.

The genes are TRBV6-1 and TRBJ1-1; the match to TRBD1 covers 12 bases. Germline loops: CDR1 MNHNS, CDR2 SASEGT. There are 18 residues in the CDR3. Germline trimming cut 4 bases from V and 2 bases from J; bases unmatched to any gene: 11. The CDR3 region is CASSADRDRGRRNTEAFF. The CDR3 nucleotides are TGTGCCAGCAGTGCCGATCGGGACAGGGGGCGAAGAAACACTGAAGCTTTCTTT.

As DNA, the CDR3 is TGTGCCAGCAGTTTATACTCCGGAGGGAGCTCCTATAATTCACCCCTCCACTTT. Translating it yields CASSLYSGGSSYNSPLHF. The rearrangement links TRBV27 to TRBJ1-6; D is ambiguous. Germline V lookup: CDR1 MNHEY, CDR2 SMNVEV (reference sequence). The CDR3 spans 18 residues. V shed 1 base and J shed 0 bases, with 13 bases lying between them.

The V call is TRBV9, the J call TRBJ1-4; D is unclear. The V end was cut by 0 bases, the J end by 4 bases, with 10 bases between. Germline V gene data show CDR1 as SGDLS and CDR2 as YYNGEE. The CDR3 sequence is 15 residues long. CDR3 sequence (DNA): TGTGCCAGCAGCGTAGGCCCAGAAATTAATGAAAAACTGTTTTTT. This codes for CASSVGPEINEKLFF.

The chain joins TRBV28 to TRBJ2-1, with a tentative D call TRBD1 (6 bases). V was shortened by 5 bases and J by 12 bases, with 23 bases between the two germline ends. CDR3 length: 15 residues. Germline CDR1 and CDR2: MDHEN and SYDVKM. This chain's CDR3 is CASSKEFSGQLGQFF. The CDR3 nucleotides are TGTGCCAGCAGTAAAGAATTTTCAGGACAGTTAGGGCAGTTCTTC.

The J gene is TRBJ1-1, the V gene TRBV18; no firm D call. The CDR3 spans 15 residues. Trimming cost V 3 bases and J 0 bases, with 11 bases left between them. In germline, CDR1 is KGHSH, CDR2 LQKENI. As DNA, the CDR3 is TGTGCCAGCTCACCCCAGTTGGGCATGAACACTGAAGCTTTCTTT. Amino acid sequence: CASSPQLGMNTEAFF.

The chain joins TRBV5-5 to TRBJ1-1, with 7 bases aligning to TRBD1. The CDR3 covers 13 residues. Germline CDR1 and CDR2: SGHKS and YYEKEE (reference sequence). Trimming took 2 bases from V and 5 from J; bases not matched to a gene: 3. CDR3 amino acids: CASSLQGSTEAFF. The DNA for the CDR3 is TGTGCCAGCAGCTTACAGGGGAGTACTGAAGCTTTCTTT. Supplemented by reference TRBV5-5 and TRBJ1-1, the full variable domain reads DAGVTQSPTHLIKTRGQQVTLRCSPISGHKSVSWYQQVLGQGPQFIFQYYEKEERGRGNFPDRFSARQFPNYSSELNVNALLLGDSALYLCASSLQGSTEAFFGQGTRLTVV.

This chain links TRBV5-4 with TRBJ1-2; D perhaps matches TRBD1 (6 bases). CDR3 length: 15 amino acids. Trimming shortened V by 2 bases and J by 8 bases, and 19 bases separated the two germline ends. Germline CDR1 SGHNT, CDR2 YYREEE (reference sequence). CDR3 DNA: TGTGCCAGCAGCTTAAAATCAGGGGAGATGGAGGGCTACACCTTC. Protein: CASSLKSGEMEGYTF.

J is TRBJ1-4 and V is TRBV6-5, with 9 bases that match TRBD1. Germline values: CDR1 MNHEY, CDR2 SVGAGI. This CDR3 has 16 amino acids. The V and J ends lost 0 bases and 6 bases, in that order; junction bases with no gene match: 5. The CDR3 here is CASSYSPGTGYEKLFF. DNA of the CDR3: TGTGCCAGCAGTTACTCCCCCGGGACAGGGTATGAAAAACTGTTTTTT.

This sequence joins TRBV9 and TRBJ2-1, with 9 positions matching TRBD1. The CDR3 totals 14 residues. J lost 10 bases, V lost 5 bases, and 10 bases had no gene match. The germline V gene has CDR1 SGDLS and CDR2 YYNGEE. The CDR3 DNA reads as TGTGCCAGCAGGCCGGGACAGGGACTTGGCGAGCAGTTCTTC. This encodes CASRPGQGLGEQFF. Combining the CDR3 with reference TRBV9 and TRBJ2-1 gives the whole variable domain DSGVTQTPKHLITATGQRVTLRCSPRSGDLSVYWYQQSLDQGLQFLIQYYNGEERAKGNILERFSAQQFPDLHSELNLSSLELGDSALYFCASRPGQGLGEQFFGPGTRLTVL.

The rearrangement uses TRBV25-1 and TRBJ2-7; D not certain. The CDR3 length is 12 residues. V lost 3 bases and J lost 5, with 8 bases in between. Germline loops: CDR1 MGHDK, CDR2 SYGVNS. Here the CDR3 reads CASSDVLDEQYF. The CDR3 DNA follows: TGTGCCAGCAGTGATGTATTAGACGAGCAGTACTTC.

V gene TRBV5-1 combines with J gene TRBJ2-7, with 7 bases lining up with TRBD1. CDR3 size: 17 residues. V lost 0 bases, J lost 1 base, and 10 bases stayed unmatched. The germline gives CDR1 SGHRS, CDR2 YFSETQ. CDR3 region: CASSLAGSTGQSYEQYF. For the CDR3, the DNA is TGCGCCAGCAGCTTGGCGGGATCAACGGGACAGTCCTACGAGCAGTACTTC.

V is TRBV5-6 and J is TRBJ1-1, with 7 bases identical to TRBD1. The CDR3 runs 17 residues. Germline V lookup: CDR1 SGHDT, CDR2 YYEEEE. J lost 1 base, V lost 4 bases, and 13 bases had no gene match. The CDR3 DNA reads TGTGCCAGCAGCCCGGAGGGGTACAGGGGTTGGAACACTGAAGCTTTCTTT. Translation: CASSPEGYRGWNTEAFF.

The rearrangement uses TRBV2 and TRBJ1-2; D gene uncertain. Looked up from germline, CDR1 is SNHLY and CDR2 is FYNNEI. Trimming removed 4 bases from V and 5 bases from J, with 11 bases in between. CDR3 size: 13 residues. In DNA form, the CDR3 reads TGTGCCAGCAGTGGACGGGAGATATATGGCTACACCTTC. Its protein product is CASSGREIYGYTF.

The rearrangement joins TRBV5-5 to TRBJ2-1; TRBD1 might be the D (6 bases). V lost 1 base and J 3 bases, leaving 11 bases between the germline ends. The CDR3 is made up of 15 amino acids. Germline V CDR1 and CDR2: SGHKS, YYEKEE (reference sequence). DNA of the CDR3: TGTGCCAGCAGCTTGTATAGGGGGATCTACAATGAGCAGTTCTTC. Amino acids: CASSLYRGIYNEQFF.

This chain links TRBV7-9 with TRBJ2-5, with 7 bases identical to TRBD1. TRBJ2-7 explains the end of the DNA better; the J call may be wrong. This CDR3 spans 16 amino acids. The germline V gene has CDR1 SEHNR and CDR2 FQNEAQ (reference sequence). This CDR3 reads CASSYYRGQRTYEQYF. DNA for the CDR3: TGTGCCAGCAGCTACTACAGGGGCCAAAGAACCTACGAGCAGTACTTC.

V is TRBV29-1 and J is TRBJ1-1; TRBD1 might be the D (6 bases). Germline CDR1 and CDR2: SQVTM and ANQGSEA. V was pared by 7 bases and J by 1 base, with 13 bases between. The CDR3 has 13 residues. The CDR3 sequence: CSAGRGTNTEAFF. CDR3 nucleotide sequence: TGCAGCGCCGGCAGGGGCACGAACACTGAAGCTTTCTTT.

The chain recombines TRBV14 with TRBJ2-3; D possibly corresponds to TRBD1 (6 bases). The V gene lost 0 bases and the J gene lost 1 base, with 14 bases spanning the gap. From germline, CDR1 is SGHDN and CDR2 FVKESK. The CDR3 sequence is 17 residues long. CDR3 nucleotide sequence: TGTGCCAGCAGCCAAGATTCCGGGGCAGGGGGCACAGATACGCAGTATTTT. It specifies CASSQDSGAGGTDTQYF.

CDR3 amino acids: CASTGTPLTDTQYF. The CDR3 DNA is TGTGCCAGCACCGGGACTCCCCTCACAGATACGCAGTATTTT. The chain links TRBV6-4 to TRBJ2-3; maybe TRBD2 (6 bases). Trimming pared 7 bases from V and 2 bases from J, leaving 13 bases between. This CDR3 is 14 amino acids long. Germline V gene data show CDR1 as MRHNA and CDR2 as SNTAGT.

The V and J genes are TRBV9 and TRBJ2-1, with 8 bases lining up with TRBD1. The CDR3 consists of 14 residues. The J segment lost 7 bases and the V segment lost 0 bases, leaving 3 bases of the junction unmatched. Germline CDR1 SGDLS, CDR2 YYNGEE. The CDR3 nucleotides are TGTGCCAGCAGCGTAGGGACAGGGCGGAATGAGCAGTTCTTC. Protein: CASSVGTGRNEQFF. The whole variable domain, filled in from reference TRBV9 and TRBJ2-1, reads DSGVTQTPKHLITATGQRVTLRCSPRSGDLSVYWYQQSLDQGLQFLIQYYNGEERAKGNILERFSAQQFPDLHSELNLSSLELGDSALYFCASSVGTGRNEQFFGPGTRLTVL.

V and J are TRBV11-1 and TRBJ2-1; possible D gene TRBD1, 6 bases. V shed 5 bases and J shed 7 bases, with 18 bases lying between them. Per the germline V gene, CDR1 is SGHAT and CDR2 is FQDESV (reference sequence). There are 15 residues in the CDR3. This chain's CDR3 is CASSLARGGGNEQFF. DNA of the CDR3: TGTGCCAGCAGCCTCGCGCGTGGGGGCGGGAATGAGCAGTTCTTC.